The 20 T cell receptor beta chains below all came from one sample that was sequenced in a study of beta chain features in type 1 diabetes. Sequenced material consisted of expressed TCRB transcripts (all of the isolated RNA was reverse transcribed). The repertoire was sequenced with immunoSEQ multiplex PCR; TCRdb's copy has only in-frame clones and lacks some. Of under 90,000 clones listed, roughly a third are singletons. The specimen sequenced was stem cell memory CD4+ T cells from blood. Source of these receptors: a woman under 30 in good health.

V usage is TRBV19 and J usage is TRBJ1-1; possibly TRBD1 for D (5 bases). Germline CDR1 LNHDA, CDR2 SQIVND (reference sequence). The V gene lost 4 bases and the J gene lost 5 bases, with 14 bases spanning the gap. The CDR3 length is 14 residues. CDR3 in amino acids: CASSSGQGSTEAFF. Here the CDR3 DNA reads TGTGCCAGTAGTAGCGGTCAGGGAAGTACTGAAGCTTTCTTT.

The rearrangement joins TRBV7-2 to TRBJ2-3, with 13 bases matching TRBD2. Germline CDR1 and CDR2: SGHTA and FQGNSA. V lost 5 bases, J lost 1 base, and 9 bases stayed unmatched. The CDR3 is 18 amino acids. CDR3 region: CASSLGLAGEGGTDTQYF. CDR3 nucleotide sequence: TGTGCCAGCAGCCTCGGACTAGCGGGAGAGGGGGGCACAGATACGCAGTATTTT.

The CDR3 DNA reads TGTGCCAGCTCACCTCCGGGACTCGCCTCTGGAAACACCATATATTTT. It yields the protein CASSPPGLASGNTIYF. The chain couples TRBV18 to TRBJ1-3; D might be TRBD1 (5 bases). Between the trimmed V and J ends, which lost 3 bases and 0 bases, there was a span of 12 bases. In germline, CDR1 is KGHSH, CDR2 LQKENI. This CDR3 is 16 amino acids long.

This clone was recorded a few times. The chain recombines TRBV7-6 with TRBJ2-3, with TRBD2 identical over 8 bases. Looked up from germline, CDR1 is SGHVS and CDR2 is FNYEAQ. This CDR3 has 14 amino acids. V dropped 6 bases and J dropped 6; count of bases not matched to a gene: 8. CDR3 nucleotide sequence: TGTGCCAGCAGTTCTCTCGGGAGGGCGGATACGCAGTATTTT. Translating gives CASSSLGRADTQYF.

V usage is TRBV7-2 and J usage is TRBJ2-7, with TRBD2 matching over 8 bases. CDR1 and CDR2 from the germline V gene are SGHTA and FQGNSA. There are 16 residues in the CDR3. The V gene end was trimmed by 1 base and the J gene end by 3 bases; junction bases not matched to a gene: 8. For the CDR3, the DNA is TGTGCCAGCAGCTTAGATAACGGGGGGGCTTACTACGAGCAGTACTTC. This sequence encodes CASSLDNGGAYYEQYF.

This sequence joins TRBV18 and TRBJ2-1; 11 bases align to TRBD2. The CDR3 has 13 amino acids. The J segment lost 5 bases and the V segment lost 6 bases, leaving 0 bases of the junction unmatched. Germline-derived CDR1 and CDR2 are KGHSH and LQKENI. DNA for the CDR3: TGTGCCAGCTCTAGCGGGAGGGACAATGAGCAGTTCTTC. Translated, it gives CASSSGRDNEQFF.

The rearrangement links TRBV30 to TRBJ2-7; TRBD1 is a possible D gene (6 bases). Germline V lookup: CDR1 GTSNPN, CDR2 SVGIG (reference sequence). Trimming stripped 3 bases from V and 5 bases from J, with 14 bases between. This CDR3 is 13 amino acids long. The CDR3 DNA reads TGTGCCTGGAGCACGTACAGGGCAAACGAGCAGTACTTC. Amino acid sequence: CAWSTYRANEQYF.

This sequence joins TRBV19 and TRBJ2-3, with no clear D. Germline CDR1 LNHDA, CDR2 SQIVND (reference sequence). The CDR3 consists of 15 residues. V dropped 1 base and J dropped 1 base, with 9 bases sitting between them. For the CDR3, the DNA is TGTGCCAGTAGTATAGTTGCGAATCGCACAGATACGCAGTATTTT. It yields the protein CASSIVANRTDTQYF.

With regard to this clone: This sample includes further DNA sequences coding for the same CDR3. V gene TRBV5-1 combines with J gene TRBJ2-3; a possible D gene is TRBD2 (6 bases). Looked up from germline, CDR1 is SGHRS and CDR2 is YFSETQ. The V end lost 0 bases, the J end lost 2 bases, and 7 bases lay between the germline ends. The CDR3 is 14 residues long. As DNA, the CDR3 is TGCGCCAGCAGCTTGGGGAGGGACACAGATACGCAGTATTTT. This translates into CASSLGRDTDTQYF.

The chain is built from TRBV7-9 and TRBJ1-2; TRBD1 matches at 7 bases. The length of the CDR3 is 13 residues. Germline CDR1 reads SEHNR; CDR2 reads FQNEAQ (reference sequence). J gave up 2 bases and V 5 bases, and 2 bases lay outside the gene matches. The CDR3 is CASSQQGNYGYTF. The DNA of the CDR3 is TGTGCCAGCAGCCAACAGGGGAACTATGGCTACACCTTC.

This clone came up a few times. V and J are TRBV6-5 and TRBJ1-5; 7 positions match TRBD1. Trimming cost V 0 bases and J 7 bases; bases outside gene matches: 3. Per germline, CDR1 MNHEY and CDR2 SVGAGI. This CDR3 has 14 residues. CDR3 sequence (DNA): TGTGCCAGCAGTTACTCACAGGGGTACCAGCCCCAGCATTTT. It specifies CASSYSQGYQPQHF.

The V call is TRBV15, the J call TRBJ2-5; 10 positions match TRBD2. Germline CDR1 and CDR2: LNHNV and YYDKDF (reference sequence). Trimming took 8 bases from V and 4 from J; bases not matched to a gene: 19. The CDR3 runs 18 residues. The CDR3 reads CATLHGSGAGGPGETQYF. CDR3 coding DNA: TGTGCCACCCTACATGGATCGGGAGCGGGGGGGCCGGGAGAGACCCAGTACTTC.

J is TRBJ2-3 and V is TRBV2, with 10 nucleotides matching TRBD2. The germline V gene encodes CDR1 SNHLY and CDR2 FYNNEI. This CDR3 is built from 13 residues. The junction had 4 bases not matched to a gene; V was cut back by 7 bases and J by 6 bases. This chain's CDR3 is CASTEAGGDTQYF. The CDR3 bases are TGTGCCAGCACCGAAGCGGGGGGGGATACGCAGTATTTT.

The V call is TRBV6-5, the J call TRBJ1-2; 9 nucleotides match TRBD1. V gave up 10 bases and J gave up 3 bases; unmatched junction bases: 3. The length of the CDR3 is 12 residues. The germline gives CDR1 MNHEY, CDR2 SVGAGI. The CDR3 reads CAIRTGDYGYTF. Written as DNA, the CDR3 is TGTGCCATCCGGACAGGGGACTATGGCTACACCTTC.

This rearrangement joins TRBV4-2 to TRBJ1-5; 8 positions agree with TRBD1. Germline V gene data show CDR1 as LGHNA and CDR2 as YNFKEQ. V trimming: 4 bases; J trimming: 4 bases; junction bases outside the gene matches: 3. This CDR3 has 14 residues. The CDR3 is CASSPDRGNQPQHF. CDR3 DNA sequence: TGTGCCAGCAGCCCCGACAGGGGAAATCAGCCCCAGCATTTT.

This chain links TRBV5-1 with TRBJ1-6; no clear D gene. With 0 bases removed from V and 0 bases from J, the gap between germline ends came to 4 bases. This CDR3 is built from 15 residues. Germline V gene data show CDR1 as SGHRS and CDR2 as YFSETQ. CDR3 sequence reads: CASSLGSSYNSPLHF. The CDR3 DNA reads as TGCGCCAGCAGCTTGGGTAGCTCCTATAATTCACCCCTCCACTTT. Together with reference TRBV5-1 and TRBJ1-6, the CDR3 gives the full variable domain: KAGVTQTPRYLIKTRGQQVTLSCSPISGHRSVSWYQQTPGQGLQFLFEYFSETQRNKGNFPGRFSGRQFSNSRSEMNVSTLELGDSALYLCASSLGSSYNSPLHFGNGTRLTVT.

The chain employs TRBV2 and TRBJ2-2, with D perhaps matching TRBD1 (6 bases). The CDR3 is 15 amino acids. V lost 5 bases and J 1 base, leaving 11 bases between the germline ends. Germline CDR1 is SNHLY and CDR2 is FYNNEI. The CDR3 reads CASSLGHLNTGELFF. CDR3 DNA: TGTGCCAGCAGTTTGGGACACCTGAACACCGGGGAGCTGTTTTTT. Filled out from reference TRBV2 and TRBJ2-2, the complete variable domain reads EPEVTQTPSHQVTQMGQEVILRCVPISNHLYFYWYRQILGQKVEFLVSFYNNEISEKSEIFDDQFSVERPDGSNFTLKIRSTKLEDSAMYFCASSLGHLNTGELFFGEGSRLTVL.

This clone was seen a few times. The V call is TRBV5-1, the J call TRBJ2-1; D gene ambiguous. Germline loops: CDR1 SGHRS, CDR2 YFSETQ. The CDR3 contains 13 residues. Trimming removed 0 bases at V and 9 bases at J, with 10 bases between. The CDR3 spells CASSLAERSEQFF. CDR3 sequence (DNA): TGCGCCAGCAGCTTGGCCGAGCGCAGTGAGCAGTTCTTC.

This clone was seen only a few times. V is TRBV9 and J is TRBJ2-1; 8 nucleotides align to TRBD1. After removal of 0 bases from V and 7 bases from J, the junction contained 6 bases not matched to a gene. The CDR3 sequence is 15 residues long. Per germline, CDR1 SGDLS and CDR2 YYNGEE. The CDR3 region is CASSVAWQGANEQFF. In nucleotides, the CDR3 is TGTGCCAGCAGCGTAGCGTGGCAGGGGGCGAATGAGCAGTTCTTC.

This clone occurred a few times. The J gene is TRBJ1-2, the V gene TRBV23-1; 7 bases align to TRBD1. TRBV23-1 is assigned to the ORF class and has an uncertain function. The V segment lost 0 bases and the J segment 9 bases; nucleotides outside the gene matches: 10. The CDR3 consists of 15 residues. CDR3 sequence reads: CASSQSSTAGGSYTF. For the CDR3, the DNA is TGCGCCAGCAGTCAATCTTCTACGGCAGGGGGAAGCTACACCTTC.